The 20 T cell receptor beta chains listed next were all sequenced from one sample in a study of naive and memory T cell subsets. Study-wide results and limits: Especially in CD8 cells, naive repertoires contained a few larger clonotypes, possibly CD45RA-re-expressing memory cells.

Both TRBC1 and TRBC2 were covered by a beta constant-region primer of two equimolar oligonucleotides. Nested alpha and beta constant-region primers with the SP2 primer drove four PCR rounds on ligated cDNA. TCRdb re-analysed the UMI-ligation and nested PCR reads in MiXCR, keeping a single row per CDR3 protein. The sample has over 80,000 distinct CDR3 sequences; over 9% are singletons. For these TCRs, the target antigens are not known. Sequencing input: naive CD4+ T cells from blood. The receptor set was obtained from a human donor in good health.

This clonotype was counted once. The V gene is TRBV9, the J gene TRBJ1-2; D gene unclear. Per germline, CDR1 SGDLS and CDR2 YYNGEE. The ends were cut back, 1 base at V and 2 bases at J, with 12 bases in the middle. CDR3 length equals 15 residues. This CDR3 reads CASSVSTSQNYGYTF. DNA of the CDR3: TGTGCCAGCAGCGTATCAACCAGCCAAAACTATGGCTACACCTTC.

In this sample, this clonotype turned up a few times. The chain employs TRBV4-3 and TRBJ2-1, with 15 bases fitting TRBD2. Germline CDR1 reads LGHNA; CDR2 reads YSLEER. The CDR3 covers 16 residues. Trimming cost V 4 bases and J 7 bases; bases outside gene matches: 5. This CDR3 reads CASSPTGTSGGNEQFF. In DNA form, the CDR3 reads TGCGCCAGCAGCCCCACTGGGACTAGCGGGGGGAATGAGCAGTTCTTC.

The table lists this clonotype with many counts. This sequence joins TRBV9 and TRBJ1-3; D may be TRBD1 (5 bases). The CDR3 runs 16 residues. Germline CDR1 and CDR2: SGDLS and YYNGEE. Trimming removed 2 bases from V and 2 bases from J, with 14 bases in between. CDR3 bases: TGTGCCAGCAGCGTTCGTTCAGGGCAGCCTGGAAACACCATATATTTT. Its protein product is CASSVRSGQPGNTIYF.

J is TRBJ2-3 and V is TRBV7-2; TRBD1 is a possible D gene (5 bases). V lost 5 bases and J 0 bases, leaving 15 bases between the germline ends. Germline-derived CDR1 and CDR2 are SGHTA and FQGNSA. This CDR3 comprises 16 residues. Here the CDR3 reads CASSKRQTRSTDTQYF. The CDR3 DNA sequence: TGTGCCAGCAGCAAAAGACAGACCCGTAGCACAGATACGCAGTATTTT.

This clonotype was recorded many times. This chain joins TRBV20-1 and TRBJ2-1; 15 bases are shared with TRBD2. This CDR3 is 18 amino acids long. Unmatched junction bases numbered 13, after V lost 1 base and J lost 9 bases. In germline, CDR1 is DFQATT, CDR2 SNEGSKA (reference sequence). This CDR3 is CSARAPRTSGGAMLEQFF. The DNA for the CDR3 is TGCAGTGCTAGAGCACCGCGGACTAGCGGGGGGGCTATGCTTGAGCAGTTCTTC.

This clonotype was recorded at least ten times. The CDR3 is CASSPDRHGYTF. CDR3 coding DNA: TGTGCCAGCAGTCCCGACAGACATGGCTACACCTTC. This chain joins TRBV12-3 or TRBV12-4 and TRBJ1-2, with D possibly TRBD1 on 5 matching bases. Trimming pared 5 bases from V and 6 bases from J, leaving 10 bases between. The CDR3 extends over 12 amino acids.

The CDR3 reads CAISGGGTDTQYF. CDR3 sequence (DNA): TGTGCCATCAGTGGCGGGGGCACAGATACGCAGTATTTT. V gene TRBV10-3 combines with J gene TRBJ2-3; D may be TRBD2 (6 bases). Germline lookup yields CDR1 ENHRY and CDR2 SYGVKD. Trimming left V 4 bases short and J 1 base short, with 6 bases between. The CDR3 sequence is 13 residues long.

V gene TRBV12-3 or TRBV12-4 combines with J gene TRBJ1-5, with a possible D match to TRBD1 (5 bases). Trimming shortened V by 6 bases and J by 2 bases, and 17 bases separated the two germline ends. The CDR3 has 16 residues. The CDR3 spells CASRSYRSGGNQPQHF. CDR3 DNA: TGTGCCAGCAGGTCGTACAGGTCCGGGGGCAATCAGCCCCAGCATTTT.

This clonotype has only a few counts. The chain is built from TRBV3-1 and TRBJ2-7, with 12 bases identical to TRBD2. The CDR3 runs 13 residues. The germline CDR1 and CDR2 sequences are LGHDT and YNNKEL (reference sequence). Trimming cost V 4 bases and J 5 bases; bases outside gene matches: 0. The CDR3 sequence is CASSRLAGDEQYF. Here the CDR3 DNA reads TGTGCCAGCAGCCGACTAGCGGGAGACGAGCAGTACTTC.

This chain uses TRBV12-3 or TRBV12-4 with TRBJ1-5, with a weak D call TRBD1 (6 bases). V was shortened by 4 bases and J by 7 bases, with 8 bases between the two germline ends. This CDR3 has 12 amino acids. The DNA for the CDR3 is TGTGCCAGCAGTTCCAGGGGACAGCCCCAGCATTTT. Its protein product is CASSSRGQPQHF.

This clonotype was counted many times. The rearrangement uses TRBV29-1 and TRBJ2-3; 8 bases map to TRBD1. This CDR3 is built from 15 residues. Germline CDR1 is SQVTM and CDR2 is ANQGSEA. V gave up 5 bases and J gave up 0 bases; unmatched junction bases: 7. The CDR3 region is CSVSGRGPSTDTQYF. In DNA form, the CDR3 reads TGCAGCGTTTCGGGCAGGGGGCCTAGCACAGATACGCAGTATTTT.

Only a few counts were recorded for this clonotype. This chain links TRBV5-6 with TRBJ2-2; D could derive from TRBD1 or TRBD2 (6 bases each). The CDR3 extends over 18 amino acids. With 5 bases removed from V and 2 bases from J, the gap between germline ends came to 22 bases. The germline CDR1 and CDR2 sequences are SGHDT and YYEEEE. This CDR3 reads CASRKLGGRDLNTGELFF. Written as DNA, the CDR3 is TGTGCCAGCAGGAAATTGGGGGGCAGGGACCTTAACACCGGGGAGCTGTTTTTT.

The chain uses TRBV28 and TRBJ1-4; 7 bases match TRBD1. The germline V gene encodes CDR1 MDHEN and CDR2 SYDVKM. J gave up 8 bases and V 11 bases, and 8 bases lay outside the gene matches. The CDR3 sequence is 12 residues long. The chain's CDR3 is CAAKTGSEKLFF. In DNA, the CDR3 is TGTGCCGCAAAGACAGGGTCCGAAAAACTGTTTTTT.

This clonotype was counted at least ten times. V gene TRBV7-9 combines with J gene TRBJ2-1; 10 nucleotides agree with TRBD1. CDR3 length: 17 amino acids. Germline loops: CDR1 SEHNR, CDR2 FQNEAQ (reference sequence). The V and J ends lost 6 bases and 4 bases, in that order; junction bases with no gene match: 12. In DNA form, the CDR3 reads TGTGCCAGCAGTCCGGGACAGGGGAACCTCTTTTACAATGAGCAGTTCTTC. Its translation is CASSPGQGNLFYNEQFF.

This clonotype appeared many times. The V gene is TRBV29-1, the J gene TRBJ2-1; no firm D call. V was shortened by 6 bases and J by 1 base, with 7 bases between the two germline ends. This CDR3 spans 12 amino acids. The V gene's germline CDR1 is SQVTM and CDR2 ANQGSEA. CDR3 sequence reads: CSVPRSYNEQFF. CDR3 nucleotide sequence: TGCAGCGTCCCCAGGTCCTACAATGAGCAGTTCTTC.

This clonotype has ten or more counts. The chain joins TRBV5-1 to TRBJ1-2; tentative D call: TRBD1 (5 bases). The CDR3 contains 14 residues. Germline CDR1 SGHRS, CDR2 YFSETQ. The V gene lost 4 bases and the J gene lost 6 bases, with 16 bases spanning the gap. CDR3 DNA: TGCGCCAGCAGCGTGGGCGCAGGGAGTGATGGCTACACCTTC. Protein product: CASSVGAGSDGYTF.

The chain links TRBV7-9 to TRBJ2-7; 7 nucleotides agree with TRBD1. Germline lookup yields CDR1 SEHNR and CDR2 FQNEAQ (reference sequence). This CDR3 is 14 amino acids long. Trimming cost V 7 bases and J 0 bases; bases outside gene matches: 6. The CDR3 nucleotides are TGTGCCAGCAACAACCGGGACAGCTCCTACGAGCAGTACTTC. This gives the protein CASNNRDSSYEQYF. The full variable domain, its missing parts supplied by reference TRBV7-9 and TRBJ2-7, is DTGVSQNPRHKITKRGQNVTFRCDPISEHNRLYWYRQTLGQGPEFLTYFQNEAQLEKSRLLSDRFSAERPKGSFSTLEIQRTEQGDSAMYLCASNNRDSSYEQYFGPGTRLTVT.

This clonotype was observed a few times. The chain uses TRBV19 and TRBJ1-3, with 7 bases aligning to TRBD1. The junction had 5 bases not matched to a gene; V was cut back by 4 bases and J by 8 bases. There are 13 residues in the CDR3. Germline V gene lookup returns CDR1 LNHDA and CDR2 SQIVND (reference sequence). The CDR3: CASSTSQGYTIYF. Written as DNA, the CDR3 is TGTGCCAGTAGTACATCACAGGGGTACACCATATATTTT.

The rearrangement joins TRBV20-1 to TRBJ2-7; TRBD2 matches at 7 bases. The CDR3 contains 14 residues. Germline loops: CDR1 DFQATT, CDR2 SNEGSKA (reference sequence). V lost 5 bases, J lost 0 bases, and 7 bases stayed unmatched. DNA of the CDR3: TGCAGTGCTGTAGCGGGCTCACACTCCTACGAGCAGTACTTC. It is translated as CSAVAGSHSYEQYF.

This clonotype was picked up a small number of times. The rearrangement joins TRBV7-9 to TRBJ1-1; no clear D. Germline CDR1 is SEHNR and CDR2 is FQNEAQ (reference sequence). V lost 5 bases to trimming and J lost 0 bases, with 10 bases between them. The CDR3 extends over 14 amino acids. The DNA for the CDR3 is TGTGCCAGCAGCCCAGACGGAATGAACACTGAAGCTTTCTTT. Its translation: CASSPDGMNTEAFF.